Here is one T cell receptor (beta chain) with its context. Its antigen has not been determined. No base-level quality is on record; no much larger clone is a single base apart. The sample comes from a study of cytomegalovirus exposure and HLA in healthy donors (TCRdb year 2017). About the investigation overall: According to an earlier analysis of several hundred of the donors, about 179 million T cells yielded 117 million unique TCR beta sequences and 276 Gb of sequence data. The study was designed to test whether signatures of past pathogen exposure could be identified by cataloging public T cell receptors. In addition to the first cohort of 666 subjects, a separate validation cohort of 120 different subjects was used. A later analysis re-analyzed previously published TCR beta repertoires from 650 to 800 donors and added high-resolution HLA genotyping to study TCR occurrence patterns. Donor age, sex, ethnicity and CMV serostatus were compiled together with the repertoire data. Rather than drawing on any new phenotypic data, the later analysis identified candidate immune exposures from TCR beta sequences and the way those sequences occurred across donors. Roughly 5 DR-DQ haplotypes were handled as single units for association and clustering, since linkage in the cohort was strong. Across about 380 genotyped donors of the cohort, an average of approximately 240,000 unique TCR beta nucleotide sequences per donor were sequenced, and approximately 17% of those sequences were non-productive. All discovery cohort repertoires had been generated on a single sequencing platform. Approximately 300 gigabases of sequencing data and around 85 million unique TCR sequences made up an early release that covered several hundred HLA-typed donors. An earlier analysis of approximately 500 of the donors applied high-throughput TCR beta sequencing to assess whether each TCR beta V gene segment acted as functional or pseudogenic. Typing coverage differed by locus: A, B, C, DRB1 and DQB1 were typed in roughly 620-640 donors, DQA1 in about 500, DPA1 in approximately 600, and DPB1 in just under 480. The study profiled the T cell repertoires of 500 to 800 subjects by immunosequencing and related them to cytomegalovirus serostatus. Genome-wide SNP genotypes for about 60% of the 666 donors were used in a later genetic analysis, which treated that subset as a discovery cohort. Among the roughly 400 genotyped donors, approximately 81% belonged to the genetic ancestry cluster associated with self-reported Caucasian donors. The study combined high-throughput TCR immunosequencing, statistical association of individual TCRs with disease status, and machine learning to predict cytomegalovirus infection status. HLA typing covered class I and class II loci at four-digit resolution. What the authors observed across the whole study: Because counts were too low, around 18 rarely observed V segments, including chromosome 9 orphons, were left out of the earlier analysis of several hundred of the donors. In a later analysis, HLA-associated TCR beta chains showed more clonal expansion and lower generation probabilities than non-associated chains that were equally common. Immune exposure information for the cohort was limited to CMV serostatus. A further reported finding was that TCR beta sequences accurately predicted the HLA-A and HLA-B alleles for most subjects in the first cohort. While some public TCRs were present in many individuals, most TCR sequences turned up only very rarely across donors. A few of the identified cytomegalovirus-associated TCR beta chains were confirmed in vitro to be specific for cytomegalovirus antigens. A later analysis reported that several top co-occurrence clusters appeared linked to parvovirus B19, influenza, CMV and Epstein-Barr virus. Cytomegalovirus status was reported to be diagnosed by the classifier with high specificity and sensitivity in both the original and validation cohorts. Because some donors lacked HLA typing at each locus, the association tests relied only on the typed subset. The study gave a list of over 150 TCR beta chains associated with cytomegalovirus. Linkage disequilibrium might explain the correlated functional status among segregating V segments, but an unknown experimental factor could not be excluded. Most CMV-associated TCR beta chains appeared to be HLA-restricted in a later analysis, and the HLA associations seemed to be driven largely by CMV exposure. Sequencing depth was assumed to be roughly uniform across donors in the presence/absence analyses, though that assumption may not hold. When HLA alleles, especially DR and DQ, strongly co-occurred, TCR associations were difficult to assign to individual alleles. According to a later genetic analysis, donors in an Asian-associated ancestry cluster had fewer N-insertions in productive TCRs than the approximately 610-donor mean. In an earlier analysis of 450 to 750 of the donors, most TCR beta V segments appeared in productive rearrangements about 87% or about 30% of the time, broadly matching IMGT annotations. Specific HLA alleles were associated with 15,000 to 20,000 TCR beta sequences at a false discovery rate of 0.05 in a later analysis. According to the authors, the approach could potentially be generalized to other disease states and immunological phenotypes. The sequencing pipeline was judged likely to have produced a cluster of highly shared sequence variants as a technical artifact. A later genetic analysis associated a missense DCLRE1C variant with V-gene and J-gene trimming of TCR beta chains, and an independent cohort replicated the association. The cohort was sequenced for TCR beta chains only, and without alpha or paired-chain data the features that could be detected were limited. According to a later analysis, TCR association rates differed among HLA loci, with DRB1 alleles showing the most associated TCRs and HLA-C alleles showing the fewest.

The cohort comprised approximately 700 healthy bone marrow donors. At the time of sampling, all cohort members were nominally healthy, though unrecorded immune exposures were likely present. The donor tested CMV seropositive and was one of the 289 seropositive cohort members. Each donor provided a peripheral blood sample, and peripheral blood mononuclear cells were used for TCR beta sequencing. Genomic DNA extraction from the blood cell samples was performed with the Qiagen DNeasy Blood Extraction Kit. The library was built by means of the immunoSEQ multiplex PCR assay. For the multiplex PCR, a mixture combining 60 forward primers for TCR Vbeta segments and 13 reverse primers for TCR Jbeta segments was used. The CDR3 region of rearranged TCR beta genes was amplified from genomic DNA with a multiplex PCR assay. The amplified TCR beta libraries were sequenced on the Illumina HiSeq System as 87-base-pair reads. The published analysis was carried out like this. Across the 700 or so repertoires, a later analysis counted 75 million to 90 million unique TCR beta chains, around 10 million of which were shared by at least two donors. To remove PCR and sequencing errors, raw reads were error-corrected and collapsed into unique sequences using a nearest-neighbor algorithm that merged closely related sequences. CDR3 sequences were aligned to IMGT reference sequences to assign V, D and J gene segments. For a sequence to be retained, a match of at least six nucleotides was required to both a V gene segment and a J gene segment. Rearrangements were classified as productive when the CDR3 lacked stop codons and remained in frame with V and J, and all other rearrangements were classified as non-productive. Following IMGT convention, CDR3 was defined as the stretch from the second conserved V-encoded cysteine to the conserved J-encoded phenylalanine. The earlier analysis of a few hundred of the donors excluded sequences that lacked an unambiguous match to a single V gene segment. An earlier analysis of a few hundred of the donors called V segments functional above 56.7% productive rearrangements and segregating when the between-donor standard deviation exceeded 5%. A statistical classification framework was built for diagnosing cytomegalovirus status from the catalog of TCR beta chain sequences. V and J gene assignment, in a later analysis, came from comparing TCR nucleotide sequences with IMGT/GENE-DB human TR gene sequences. Using the TCRdist pipeline, a later analysis assigned CDR3 sequences along with most-parsimonious VDJ recombination scenarios. A later analysis defined each TCR beta chain by its CDR3 amino acid sequence plus V-gene family, and excluded reads lacking a unique V-gene family. As a way to deal with suspected cross-contamination and a sequencing artifact, a later analysis dropped approximately 570 nucleotide sequences that were highly shared and had low generation probability. In a later analysis, a clonal expansion index for each public chain was calculated from normalized within-repertoire ranks of inferred template counts. Generation probabilities in a later analysis came from a VDJ recombination model fitted to out-of-frame rearrangements, and those results were checked against IGoR. Hypergeometric tests were used in a later analysis to score TCR-TCR, TCR-HLA and TCR-CMV co-occurrence, with a repertoire-size bias correction applied to the TCR pairs. A later analysis estimated false discovery rates by permuting HLA or CMV assignments 20 times. In a later analysis, co-occurring TCRs were grouped with DBSCAN, and TCRdist sequence similarity was added when clustering was performed within HLA-allele-positive subsets. Repertoires with fewer than 30,000 or more than 120,000 public chains were left out of co-occurrence clustering, as were several repertoires with anomalous nucleotide sharing. Held by TCRdb, this immuneACCESS table contains in-frame sequences only and omits some clones. Under half of the omission traces to an unresolved V gene where checked; the cause of the rest is unknown. V and J calls and clone size are copied from that table; D and trimming were computed from the DNA. Counted in this sample were 110,000 to 150,000 clones; around four fifths of them appeared once. Under 1.5% of the sample is held by the ten biggest clonotypes.

The TCR comes from a male donor in good health and CMV-seropositive. The sample consisted of PBMCs.

The CDR3 protein: CSVASANYGYTF. The sequenced DNA: TGCAGCGTTGCTTCTGCTAACTATGGCTACACCTTC. The chain uses TRBV29-1 and TRBJ1-2, with an unclear D gene assignment. The CDR3 contains 12 residues, cysteine and phenylalanine counted. Only the CDR3 DNA stays, 36 bases, in frame from base 1. The CDR1 and CDR2 encoded by the germline V gene are SQVTM and ANQGSEA. V gives up 4 bases and J gives up 0 bases, and the segment between their germline ends measures 6 bases. Where the CDR3 stops, the reference TRBV29-1 and TRBJ1-2 genes take over; the full variable domain is SAVISQKPSRDICQRGTSLTIQCQVDSQVTMMFWYRQQPGQSLTLIATANQGSEATYESGFVIDKFPISRPNLTFSTLTVSNMSPEDSSIYLCSVASANYGYTFGSGTRLTVV.